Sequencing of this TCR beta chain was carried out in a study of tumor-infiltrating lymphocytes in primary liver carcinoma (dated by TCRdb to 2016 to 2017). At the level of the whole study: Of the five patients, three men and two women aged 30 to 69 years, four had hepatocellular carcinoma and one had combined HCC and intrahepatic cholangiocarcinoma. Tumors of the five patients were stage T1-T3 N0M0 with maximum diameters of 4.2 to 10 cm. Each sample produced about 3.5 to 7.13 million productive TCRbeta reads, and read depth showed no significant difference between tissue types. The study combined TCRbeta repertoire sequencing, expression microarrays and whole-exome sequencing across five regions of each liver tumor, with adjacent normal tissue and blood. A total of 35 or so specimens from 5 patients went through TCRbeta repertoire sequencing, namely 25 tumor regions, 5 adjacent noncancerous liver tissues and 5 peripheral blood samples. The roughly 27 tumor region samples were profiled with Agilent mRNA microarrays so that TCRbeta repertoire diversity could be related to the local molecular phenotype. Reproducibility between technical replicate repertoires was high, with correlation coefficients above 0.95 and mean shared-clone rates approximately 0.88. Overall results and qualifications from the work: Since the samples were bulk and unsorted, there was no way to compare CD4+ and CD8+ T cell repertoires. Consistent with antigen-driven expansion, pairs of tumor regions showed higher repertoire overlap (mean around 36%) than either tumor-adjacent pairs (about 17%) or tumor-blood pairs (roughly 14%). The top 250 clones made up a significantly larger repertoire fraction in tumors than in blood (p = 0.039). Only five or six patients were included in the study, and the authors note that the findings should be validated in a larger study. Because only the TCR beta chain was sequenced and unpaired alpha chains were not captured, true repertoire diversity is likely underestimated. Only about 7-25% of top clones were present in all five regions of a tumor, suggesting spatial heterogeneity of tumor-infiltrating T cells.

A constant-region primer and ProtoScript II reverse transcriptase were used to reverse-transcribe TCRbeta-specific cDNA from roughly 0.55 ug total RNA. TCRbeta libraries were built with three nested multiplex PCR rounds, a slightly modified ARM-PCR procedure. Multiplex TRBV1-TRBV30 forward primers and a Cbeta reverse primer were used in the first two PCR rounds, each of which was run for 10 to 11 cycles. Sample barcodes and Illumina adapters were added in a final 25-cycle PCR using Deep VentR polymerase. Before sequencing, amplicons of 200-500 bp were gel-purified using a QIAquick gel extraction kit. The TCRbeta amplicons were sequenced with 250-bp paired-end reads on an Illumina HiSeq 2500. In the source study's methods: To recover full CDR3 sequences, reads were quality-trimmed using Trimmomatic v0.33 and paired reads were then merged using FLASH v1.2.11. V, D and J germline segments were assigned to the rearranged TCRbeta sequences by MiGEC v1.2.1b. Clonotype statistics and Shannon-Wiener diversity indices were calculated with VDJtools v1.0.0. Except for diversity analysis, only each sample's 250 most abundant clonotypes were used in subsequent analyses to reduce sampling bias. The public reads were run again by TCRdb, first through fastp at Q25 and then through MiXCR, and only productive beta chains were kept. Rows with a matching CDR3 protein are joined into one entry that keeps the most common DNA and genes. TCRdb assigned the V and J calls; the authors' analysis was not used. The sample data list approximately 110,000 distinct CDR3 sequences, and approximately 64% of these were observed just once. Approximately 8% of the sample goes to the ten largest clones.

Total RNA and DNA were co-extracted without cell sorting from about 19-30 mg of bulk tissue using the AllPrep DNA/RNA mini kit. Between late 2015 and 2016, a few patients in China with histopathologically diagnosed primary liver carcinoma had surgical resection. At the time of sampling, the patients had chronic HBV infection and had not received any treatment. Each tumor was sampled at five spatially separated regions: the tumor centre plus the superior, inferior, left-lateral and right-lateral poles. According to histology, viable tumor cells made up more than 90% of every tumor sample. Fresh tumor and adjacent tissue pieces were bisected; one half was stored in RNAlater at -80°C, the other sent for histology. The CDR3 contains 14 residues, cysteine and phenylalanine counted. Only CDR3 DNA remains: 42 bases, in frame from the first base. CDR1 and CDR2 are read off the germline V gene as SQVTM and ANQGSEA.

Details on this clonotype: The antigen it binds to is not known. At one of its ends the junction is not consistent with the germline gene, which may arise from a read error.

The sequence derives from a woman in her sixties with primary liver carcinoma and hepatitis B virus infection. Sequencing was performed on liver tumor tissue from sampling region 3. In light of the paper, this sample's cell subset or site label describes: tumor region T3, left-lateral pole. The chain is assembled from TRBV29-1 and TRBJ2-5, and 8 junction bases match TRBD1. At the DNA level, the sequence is TGCAGTGTTGAAGGGCAGGGGGCCTTTGAGACCCAGTACTTC. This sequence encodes CSVEGQGAFETQYF.